This T cell receptor (beta chain) derives from a study of technical replicates of blood from a handful of donors. The CDR3 has 16 residues. The germline gives CDR1 WNHNN, CDR2 SYGVQD (reference sequence). With 7 bases clipped from V and 8 bases from J, the junction kept 17 bases outside the gene matches. TCRdb's copy holds only in-frame clones and misses some; the assay was immunoSEQ multiplex PCR. The table lists 60,000 to 85,000 clones, roughly nine tenths of them singletons, with about 0.39% in the top ten. The TCR sequence derives from a human donor in good health. Sequencing was carried out using T cells isolated from PBMCs. The V and J genes are TRBV10-1 and TRBJ2-1; the match to TRBD2 covers 7 bases. The CDR3 bases are TGCGCCAGCATGACCCACCGGACTAGGGCGTTCGATGAGCAGTTCTTC. This gives the protein CASMTHRTRAFDEQFF.